Listed below are T cell receptor beta chains from one sample, sequenced in a study of CD8 T cells in Susac syndrome. MiXCR, applied by TCRdb to the immunoSEQ multiplex PCR reads, yields one record per CDR3 protein. Of some 60,000 distinct CDR3 sequences listed, around 90% are singletons. The source material was CD8+ T cells from PBMCs. These receptors were collected from a human donor in good health. CDR3s include the opening cysteine and the closing phenylalanine or tryptophan. The D gene is left open where the match is weak. Clone size is shown for a subset of rows, as once, few, many or a class of expanded clone.

D gene	J gene	V gene	clone size	CDR3 DNA	CDR3 protein
TRBD1	TRBJ2-7	TRBV20-1	-	TGCAGTGCTAGAGATCTGGTGGACAGGGGGCAGGTTGGATACGAGCAGTACTTC	CSARDLVDRGQVGYEQYF
-	TRBJ2-1	TRBV6-5	-	TGTGCCAGCAGTTACTCATATTGGGACACTTTATCCTACAATGAGCAGTTCTTC	CASSYSYWDTLSYNEQFF
-	TRBJ1-1	TRBV21-1	-	TGTGCCAGCAGCAAAGAGGTCAAGAATGAAGCTTTCTTT	CASSKEVKNEAFF
-	TRBJ2-1	TRBV7-7	once	TGTGCCAGCAGCGCCGAGGGCCGGGGTTTTCATGAGCAGTTCTTC	CASSAEGRGFHEQFF
-	TRBJ2-1	TRBV2	-	TGTGCCAGCAGTGAACGGGGGGCATATCCCTACAATGAGCAGTTCTTC	CASSERGAYPYNEQFF
-	TRBJ2-6	TRBV10-3	-	TGTGCCATCAGCAAAATTGACCCAGACTCTGGGGCCAACGTCCTGACTTTC	CAISKIDPDSGANVLTF
-	TRBJ2-5	TRBV24-1	once	TGTGCCACCAGTGATAGGGGGTCGGAGACCCAGTACTTC	CATSDRGSETQYF
TRBD1	TRBJ1-4	TRBV12-3/TRBV12-4	-	TGTGCCAGCAGTTTAGGGGACAGGGGTAATGAAAAACTGTTTTTT	CASSLGDRGNEKLFF
-	TRBJ2-3	TRBV6-5	-	TGTGCCAGCAGTTCGAGGGGACTCACAGATACGCAGTATTTT	CASSSRGLTDTQYF
-	TRBJ1-5	TRBV19	-	TGTGCCAGTGCCGATCGCAATCAGCCCCAGCATTTT	CASADRNQPQHF
-	TRBJ2-3	TRBV4-1	-	TGCGCCAGCAGCCAAGAATCCCCCTCAGATACGCAGTATTTT	CASSQESPSDTQYF
TRBD2	TRBJ2-7	TRBV14	-	TGTGCCAGCAGCCCTTACGGGGGGAGGTCCTACGAGCAGTACTTC	CASSPYGGRSYEQYF
-	TRBJ2-2	TRBV7-6	-	TGTGCCAGCAGCTTAGAGGCCGCGTCGGTCGGGGAGCTGTTTTTT	CASSLEAASVGELFF
-	TRBJ1-5	TRBV4-1	-	TGCGCCAGCAGCCTATATACAGTTTATAGCAATCAGCCCCAGCATTTT	CASSLYTVYSNQPQHF
-	TRBJ2-1	TRBV6-2/TRBV6-3	-	TGTGCCAGCAGTTACACCGTAATTGAGCAGTTCTTC	CASSYTVIEQFF
TRBD1	TRBJ2-1	TRBV9	-	TGTGCCAGCAGCCAACAAACCGGGACAGGCTCCTACAATGAGCAGTTCTTC	CASSQQTGTGSYNEQFF
-	TRBJ2-3	TRBV6-5	-	TGTGCCAGCAGTTACTCCCCAGGAGATACGCAGTATTTT	CASSYSPGDTQYF
-	TRBJ2-1	TRBV25-1	-	TGTGCCAGCAGTAAAGGGGTTGGGACACTTTACAATGAGCAGTTCTTC	CASSKGVGTLYNEQFF
TRBD2	TRBJ2-3	TRBV6-5	-	TGTGCCAGCAGTTCAAGACTAGCGGGGGGCACAGATACGCAGTATTTT	CASSSRLAGGTDTQYF